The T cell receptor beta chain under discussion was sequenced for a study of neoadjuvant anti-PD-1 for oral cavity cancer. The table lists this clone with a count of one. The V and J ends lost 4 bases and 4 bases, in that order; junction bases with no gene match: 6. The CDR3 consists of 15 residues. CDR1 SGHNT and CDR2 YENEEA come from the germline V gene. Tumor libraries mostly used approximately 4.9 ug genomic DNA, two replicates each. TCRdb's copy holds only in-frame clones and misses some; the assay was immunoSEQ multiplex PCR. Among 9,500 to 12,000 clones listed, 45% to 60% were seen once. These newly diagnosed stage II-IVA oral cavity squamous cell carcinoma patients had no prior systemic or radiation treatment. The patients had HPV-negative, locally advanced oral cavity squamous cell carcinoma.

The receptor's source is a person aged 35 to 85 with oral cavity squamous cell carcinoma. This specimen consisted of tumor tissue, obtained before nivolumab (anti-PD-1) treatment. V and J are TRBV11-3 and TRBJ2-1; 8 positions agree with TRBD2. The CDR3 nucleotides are TGTGCCAGCAGCTATACGATAGCGGGGTACAATGAGCAGTTCTTC. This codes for CASSYTIAGYNEQFF.